These 16 T cell receptor beta chains were sequenced from one sample in a study of blood T cell repertoires in COVID-19. TCRdb's copy holds only in-frame clones and misses some; the assay was immunoSEQ multiplex PCR. This table holds 65,000 to 85,000 clones, 70% to 90% found once. The sequencing sample was made of peripheral blood. The receptors stem from a human donor in a cohort sampled during active COVID-19.

The rearrangement joins TRBV6-2 or TRBV6-3 to TRBJ1-5; weak D call: TRBD1 (6 bases). CDR1 MNHEY and CDR2 SVGEGT come from the germline V gene. This CDR3 contains 15 residues. Trimming shortened V by 0 bases and J by 4 bases, and 10 bases separated the two germline ends. CDR3 sequence: CASSYSGQPNQPQHF. In DNA, the CDR3 is TGTGCCAGCAGTTACTCAGGACAGCCAAATCAGCCCCAGCATTTT.

V usage is TRBV7-2 and J usage is TRBJ1-3, with 8 nucleotides matching TRBD1. V was pared by 1 base and J by 4 bases, with 12 bases of the junction left unmatched. Germline CDR1 reads SGHTA; CDR2 reads FQGNSA. CDR3 length: 18 amino acids. CDR3 loop: CASSLGGLRTGSGNTIYF. The CDR3 coding sequence is TGTGCCAGCAGCTTAGGGGGCCTCCGGACAGGGTCAGGAAACACCATATATTTT.

As for this clone: At the DNA level, this CDR3 is encoded by other sequences in the same sample as well. The V and J genes are TRBV9 and TRBJ2-7, with a possible D match to TRBD1 (6 bases). Germline CDR1 is SGDLS and CDR2 is YYNGEE. Trimming shortened V by 4 bases and J by 0 bases, and 11 bases separated the two germline ends. The CDR3 extends over 14 amino acids. As DNA, the CDR3 is TGTGCCAGCAGCTTAGGACAGTCCTCCTACGAGCAGTACTTC. Translating gives CASSLGQSSYEQYF.

The chain couples TRBV25-1 to TRBJ2-1, with TRBD2 matching over 10 bases. Germline CDR1 reads MGHDK; CDR2 reads SYGVNS. The CDR3 runs to 13 residues. J lost 5 bases, V lost 7 bases, and 2 bases had no gene match. The CDR3 protein is CASTLAGDNEQFF. CDR3 nucleotides: TGTGCCAGCACTCTAGCGGGGGACAATGAGCAGTTCTTC.

With respect to this clone: The junction and the germline gene differ at one end; a read error may be behind it. Other DNA sequences of this sample code for an identical CDR3. The gene calls are TRBV11-3 and TRBJ2-5; D is uncertain. The germline V gene has CDR1 SGHNT and CDR2 YENEEA. The CDR3 extends over 13 amino acids. The CDR3 region has the DNA TGTGCTAGCAGCCCGCGAGAAAGAGAGACCCAGTACTTC. Its protein product is CASSPRERETQYF. The full variable domain, in which reference TRBV11-3 and TRBJ2-5 provide the parts outside the CDR3, is EAGVVQSPRYKIIEKKQPVAFWCNPISGHNTLYWYLQNLGQGPELLIRYENEEAVDDSQLPKDRFSAERLKGVDSTLKIQPAELGDSAVYLCASSPRERETQYFGPGTRLLVL.

The chain joins TRBV11-2 to TRBJ2-5; 12 bases align to TRBD2. With 5 bases clipped from V and 2 bases from J, the junction kept 0 bases outside the gene matches. Looked up from germline, CDR1 is SGHAT and CDR2 is FQNNGV. The CDR3 is 14 amino acids. CDR3 in DNA: TGTGCCAGCAGCCTAGCGGGGGGGCAAGAGACCCAGTACTTC. Encoded protein: CASSLAGGQETQYF.

The chain has TRBV7-2 and TRBJ1-5, with D unclear. Germline V gene lookup returns CDR1 SGHTA and CDR2 FQGNSA. CDR3 length: 16 amino acids. The V and J ends lost 1 base and 0 bases respectively, with 10 bases between them. The CDR3 DNA follows: TGTGCCAGCAGCTTAGTGGGCGGGTATAGCAATCAGCCCCAGCATTTT. The encoded protein is CASSLVGGYSNQPQHF.

The chain is built from TRBV6-2 or TRBV6-3 and TRBJ2-1; TRBD2 aligns across 7 bases. Trimming removed 2 bases from V and 6 bases from J; junction bases left unmatched: 7. CDR3 length equals 15 residues. CDR1 is MNHEY, CDR2 SVGEGT, per germline. The CDR3 DNA reads as TGTGCCAGCAGTTACAGGGGAGGGAAGGGCAATGAGCAGTTCTTC. It translates to CASSYRGGKGNEQFF.

This chain links TRBV27 with TRBJ2-5, with 14 bases identical to TRBD2. Germline V CDR1 and CDR2: MNHEY, SMNVEV (reference sequence). The trim removed 4 bases at V and 1 base at J, leaving 8 bases unmatched. The CDR3 spans 18 residues. The CDR3 spells CASSSRLAGGPAQETQYF. As DNA, the CDR3 is TGTGCCAGCAGTTCTCGACTAGCGGGGGGGCCGGCCCAAGAGACCCAGTACTTC.

A single count supports this clone. The rearrangement joins TRBV15 to TRBJ2-7; a weak D match, TRBD2 (5 bases). This CDR3 has 14 amino acids. Germline CDR1 reads LNHNV; CDR2 reads YYDKDF (reference sequence). With 6 bases removed from V and 3 bases from J, the gap between germline ends came to 15 bases. CDR3 sequence reads: CATRADSSLYEQYF. For the CDR3, the DNA is TGTGCCACCAGAGCGGACTCTTCACTCTACGAGCAGTACTTC.

The rearrangement joins TRBV30 to TRBJ1-5; tentatively, D is TRBD1 (6 bases). Trimming took 0 bases from V and 3 from J, leaving 9 bases between them. Looked up from germline, CDR1 is GTSNPN and CDR2 is SVGIG (reference sequence). The CDR3 contains 14 residues. The DNA for the CDR3 is TGTGCCTGGAGTGTAGCAGGGGTCAATCAGCCCCAGCATTTT. Residues: CAWSVAGVNQPQHF. Variable domain in full (rest from reference TRBV30 and TRBJ1-5): SQTIHQWPATLVQPVGSPLSLECTVEGTSNPNLYWYRQAAGRGLQLLFYSVGIGQISSEVPQNLSASRPQDRQFILSSKKLLLSDSGFYLCAWSVAGVNQPQHFGDGTRLSIL.

The rearrangement uses TRBV28 and TRBJ2-3; the match to TRBD2 covers 9 bases. Germline V lookup: CDR1 MDHEN, CDR2 SYDVKM. The ends lost 3 bases at V and 4 bases at J; junction bases unmatched: 5. The CDR3 is 15 residues long. CDR3: CASSLAGGPADTQYF. In DNA, the CDR3 is TGTGCCAGCAGTTTGGCGGGAGGGCCGGCAGATACGCAGTATTTT.

The V call is TRBV10-3, the J call TRBJ2-1, with a weak D call TRBD2 (5 bases). Trimming left V 6 bases short and J 6 bases short, with 18 bases between. The CDR3 consists of 15 residues. Germline-derived CDR1 and CDR2 are ENHRY and SYGVKD. As DNA, the CDR3 is TGTGCCATCAGGGCTAGCCTCACTCCGGGCAATGAGCAGTTCTTC. Translating gives CAIRASLTPGNEQFF.

This chain connects TRBV29-1 to TRBJ1-1; 9 bases align to TRBD1. V shed 5 bases, J shed 6 bases, and the junction held 4 bases outside the gene matches. In germline, CDR1 is SQVTM, CDR2 ANQGSEA. The CDR3 is 12 residues long. CDR3 amino acids: CSVHRQGAEAFF. The DNA for the CDR3 is TGCAGCGTTCACAGACAGGGGGCTGAAGCTTTCTTT. Drawing the rest from reference TRBV29-1 and TRBJ1-1, the complete variable domain is SAVISQKPSRDICQRGTSLTIQCQVDSQVTMMFWYRQQPGQSLTLIATANQGSEATYESGFVIDKFPISRPNLTFSTLTVSNMSPEDSSIYLCSVHRQGAEAFFGQGTRLTVV.

The chain's CDR3 is CASSSYQGYEQYF. The DNA for the CDR3 is TGTGCCAGCAGCTCATATCAGGGTTACGAGCAGTACTTC. The V call is TRBV7-9, the J call TRBJ2-7; possible D gene TRBD1, 5 bases. The V gene's germline CDR1 is SEHNR and CDR2 FQNEAQ (reference sequence). The CDR3 extends over 13 amino acids. With 4 bases removed from V and 4 bases from J, the gap between germline ends came to 11 bases. Filled out from reference TRBV7-9 and TRBJ2-7, the complete variable domain reads DTGVSQNPRHKITKRGQNVTFRCDPISEHNRLYWYRQTLGQGPEFLTYFQNEAQLEKSRLLSDRFSAERPKGSFSTLEIQRTEQGDSAMYLCASSSYQGYEQYFGPGTRLTVT.

This chain joins TRBV23-1 and TRBJ2-6; D perhaps matches TRBD1 (5 bases). TRBV23-1 is noted as an ORF with a role that remains uncertain. The CDR3 spans 16 residues. The V gene lost 6 bases and the J gene lost 6 bases, with 18 bases spanning the gap. For the CDR3, the DNA is TGCGCCAGCAGCCAAAGGGGCTCTCTGACGGCCAACGTCCTGACTTTC. This sequence encodes CASSQRGSLTANVLTF.